A selection of T cell receptor beta chains follows, all from one sample in a study of cytomegalovirus exposure and HLA in healthy donors. Repertoires were generated with immunoSEQ multiplex PCR, while TCRdb's copy carries only in-frame clones and drops some. The top ten hold less than 5.5% of the sample, which has some 130,000 clones, approximately 90% seen once. Sequencing was performed on PBMCs. Receptors originate from a young woman in good health and CMV-seronegative. Each CDR3 is given with its conserved first and last residue. Fields, in order: clone size, J gene, D gene, V gene, CDR3 DNA, CDR3 protein. D genes are given only for firm matches. Some rows have no size entry. The others give once, few or many, or a class for an expanded clone.

abundance: few; j_gene: TRBJ1-1; d_gene: TRBD1; v_gene: TRBV6-5; CDR3nt: TGTGCCAGCAGTTACAAGGGACAGGGAATATCAGAAGCTTTCTTT; CDR3aa: CASSYKGQGISEAFF
abundance: -; j_gene: TRBJ2-1; d_gene: -; v_gene: TRBV9; CDR3nt: TGTGCCAGCAGCGTAGCGGGAGTAACCTACAATGAGCAGTTCTTC; CDR3aa: CASSVAGVTYNEQFF
abundance: -; j_gene: TRBJ2-5; d_gene: -; v_gene: TRBV6-5; CDR3nt: TGTGCCAGCAGGACAAACAGGGAGTGGCAAGAGACCCAGTACTTC; CDR3aa: CASRTNREWQETQYF
abundance: -; j_gene: TRBJ1-6; d_gene: TRBD1; v_gene: TRBV19; CDR3nt: TGTGCCAGTAGCACGGGACAGACGAATTCACCCCTCCACTTT; CDR3aa: CASSTGQTNSPLHF
abundance: -; j_gene: TRBJ2-1; d_gene: TRBD2; v_gene: TRBV4-2; CDR3nt: TGTGCCAGCAGCCAAGGGACTAGCGCGCCCTACAATGAGCAGTTCTTC; CDR3aa: CASSQGTSAPYNEQFF
abundance: -; j_gene: TRBJ2-5; d_gene: -; v_gene: TRBV7-2; CDR3nt: TGTGCCAGCAGCAGAGCAGGGATGACGGAGACCCAGTACTTC; CDR3aa: CASSRAGMTETQYF
abundance: few; j_gene: TRBJ1-1; d_gene: TRBD1; v_gene: TRBV19; CDR3nt: TGTGCCAGTCAGGGGGCTTTGGAGGCTTTCTTT; CDR3aa: CASQGALEAFF
abundance: -; j_gene: TRBJ1-5; d_gene: TRBD1; v_gene: TRBV7-9; CDR3nt: TGTGCCAGCAGCTTAGGAAGGGGACAGGGCTCAAATCAGCCCCAGCATTTT; CDR3aa: CASSLGRGQGSNQPQHF
abundance: -; j_gene: TRBJ1-2; d_gene: -; v_gene: TRBV7-2; CDR3nt: TGTGCCAGCAGCCTAACTTACAGGGATGGCTACACCTTC; CDR3aa: CASSLTYRDGYTF
abundance: -; j_gene: TRBJ2-1; d_gene: -; v_gene: TRBV4-3; CDR3nt: TGCGCCAGCAGCCAAGATCGGGGAACTGGGTACAATGAGCAGTTCTTC; CDR3aa: CASSQDRGTGYNEQFF
abundance: -; j_gene: TRBJ1-6; d_gene: -; v_gene: TRBV15; CDR3nt: TGTGCCACCAGCAGGGCAGGGCGCACCCATAATTCACCCCTCCACTTT; CDR3aa: CATSRAGRTHNSPLHF
abundance: -; j_gene: TRBJ2-7; d_gene: -; v_gene: TRBV4-2; CDR3nt: TGTGCCAGCAGCCAAGATTGGGACTCGCCATCCTACGAGCAGTACTTC; CDR3aa: CASSQDWDSPSYEQYF
abundance: once; j_gene: TRBJ2-1; d_gene: -; v_gene: TRBV6-6; CDR3nt: TGTGCCAGCAGTTACGGTGTCCGGGGGAATGAGCAGTTCTTC; CDR3aa: CASSYGVRGNEQFF
abundance: -; j_gene: TRBJ2-3; d_gene: TRBD2; v_gene: TRBV15; CDR3nt: TGTGCCACCAGCATGGGACTAGCGGGCGTCACAGATACGCAGTATTTT; CDR3aa: CATSMGLAGVTDTQYF
abundance: -; j_gene: TRBJ1-1; d_gene: TRBD1; v_gene: TRBV19; CDR3nt: TGTGCCAGTAGTATATGGGGGACAGCCAACACTGAAGCTTTCTTT; CDR3aa: CASSIWGTANTEAFF
abundance: once; j_gene: TRBJ1-2; d_gene: TRBD1; v_gene: TRBV2; CDR3nt: TGTGCCAGCAGCGACACAGGGGGCGGTGGCTACACCTTC; CDR3aa: CASSDTGGGGYTF
abundance: -; j_gene: TRBJ2-4; d_gene: -; v_gene: TRBV28; CDR3nt: TGTGCCAGCAGTTTTCATTCCGGGTTCAACATTCAGTACTTC; CDR3aa: CASSFHSGFNIQYF
abundance: -; j_gene: TRBJ2-7; d_gene: TRBD1; v_gene: TRBV18; CDR3nt: TGTGCCAGCTCGCGGACAGGGAACGCCGAGCAGTACTTC; CDR3aa: CASSRTGNAEQYF
abundance: -; j_gene: TRBJ2-2; d_gene: -; v_gene: TRBV7-9; CDR3nt: TGTGCCAGCAGACGGACAGTCAACACCGGGGAGCTGTTTTTT; CDR3aa: CASRRTVNTGELFF
abundance: -; j_gene: TRBJ1-1; d_gene: -; v_gene: TRBV23-1; CDR3nt: TGCGCCAGCAGTCAACCACAGGGCCTGAACACTGAAGCTTTCTTT; CDR3aa: CASSQPQGLNTEAFF
abundance: -; j_gene: TRBJ1-6; d_gene: TRBD1; v_gene: TRBV27; CDR3nt: TGTGCCAGCAGTTTATACCCGGGACAGAATTCACCCCTCCACTTT; CDR3aa: CASSLYPGQNSPLHF
abundance: -; j_gene: TRBJ1-1; d_gene: -; v_gene: TRBV6-6; CDR3nt: TGTGCCAGCTCAGACAGGAACACTGAAGCTTTCTTT; CDR3aa: CASSDRNTEAFF
abundance: -; j_gene: TRBJ2-7; d_gene: -; v_gene: TRBV28; CDR3nt: TGTGCCAGCTCCCGACTGGCTCTCGAAGATGACGAGCAGTACTTC; CDR3aa: CASSRLALEDDEQYF
abundance: -; j_gene: TRBJ2-6; d_gene: -; v_gene: TRBV6-1; CDR3nt: TGTGCCAGCAGTTCGGACAGCTCTGGGGCCAACGTCCTGACTTTC; CDR3aa: CASSSDSSGANVLTF
abundance: -; j_gene: TRBJ2-7; d_gene: -; v_gene: TRBV27; CDR3nt: TGTGCCAGCAGTCCACACTATACAATGGTGAACGAGCAGTACTTC; CDR3aa: CASSPHYTMVNEQYF
abundance: -; j_gene: TRBJ2-5; d_gene: TRBD1; v_gene: TRBV7-3; CDR3nt: TGTGCCAGCAGCCTGACAGGGGGGGAGACCCAGTACTTC; CDR3aa: CASSLTGGETQYF
abundance: -; j_gene: TRBJ1-2; d_gene: TRBD1; v_gene: TRBV28; CDR3nt: TGTGCCAGCAGTTTAGACAGGGTTCTCTATGGCTACACCTTC; CDR3aa: CASSLDRVLYGYTF
abundance: -; j_gene: TRBJ2-7; d_gene: -; v_gene: TRBV7-9; CDR3nt: TGTGCCAGCAGCTTAGGGCAGGGGAAGGCCTACGAGCAGTACTTC; CDR3aa: CASSLGQGKAYEQYF
abundance: -; j_gene: TRBJ1-5; d_gene: TRBD1; v_gene: TRBV10-3; CDR3nt: TGTGCCATCAGGAAGACAGGGGCGGGTCAGCCCCAGCATTTT; CDR3aa: CAIRKTGAGQPQHF
abundance: -; j_gene: TRBJ2-2; d_gene: TRBD2; v_gene: TRBV29-1; CDR3nt: TGCAGCGTTGCCGGTAGCGGGATAAAAGGGACCGGGGAGCTGTTTTTT; CDR3aa: CSVAGSGIKGTGELFF
abundance: few; j_gene: TRBJ2-7; d_gene: -; v_gene: TRBV6-7; CDR3nt: TGTGCCAGCAGTTACGGCCGGGGAGGCGGGTACGAGCAGTACTTC; CDR3aa: CASSYGRGGGYEQYF
abundance: -; j_gene: TRBJ2-1; d_gene: TRBD2; v_gene: TRBV27; CDR3nt: TGTGCCAGCAGTTTAGGGCTAGCGGGGGGGCGTGACTACAATGAGCAGTTCTTC; CDR3aa: CASSLGLAGGRDYNEQFF
abundance: -; j_gene: TRBJ1-1; d_gene: TRBD1; v_gene: TRBV7-9; CDR3nt: TGTTCCAGCAGCCGAGGACAGGGGAGAGCTTTCTTT; CDR3aa: CSSSRGQGRAFF
abundance: -; j_gene: TRBJ1-2; d_gene: TRBD1; v_gene: TRBV7-9; CDR3nt: TGTGCCAGCAGCGAAAGACAGGGGGGAGCTGACTATGGCTACACCTTC; CDR3aa: CASSERQGGADYGYTF
abundance: -; j_gene: TRBJ2-7; d_gene: TRBD2; v_gene: TRBV5-4; CDR3nt: TGTGCCAGCAGCACGGGGACTAGCTTCGACGAGCAGTACTTC; CDR3aa: CASSTGTSFDEQYF
abundance: few; j_gene: TRBJ2-4; d_gene: -; v_gene: TRBV4-1; CDR3nt: TGCGCCAGCAGCCAATTGGTACTAGCCAAAAACATTCAGTACTTC; CDR3aa: CASSQLVLAKNIQYF
abundance: -; j_gene: TRBJ1-2; d_gene: -; v_gene: TRBV28; CDR3nt: TGTGCCAGCAGTTTATCTTCCACAGGAGTCTATGGCTACACCTTC; CDR3aa: CASSLSSTGVYGYTF
abundance: -; j_gene: TRBJ1-3; d_gene: -; v_gene: TRBV5-6; CDR3nt: TGTGCCAGCAGCTTGCTCGGGGCTGGAAACACCATATATTTT; CDR3aa: CASSLLGAGNTIYF
abundance: -; j_gene: TRBJ1-1; d_gene: -; v_gene: TRBV5-1; CDR3nt: TGCGCCAGCAGCGGTTGGGGGCCCCAGGGGACTGAAGCTTTCTTT; CDR3aa: CASSGWGPQGTEAFF
abundance: -; j_gene: TRBJ2-7; d_gene: TRBD2; v_gene: TRBV18; CDR3nt: TGTGCCAGCTCACCACCGACTAGCGGTGTCGTGGAGCAGTACTTC; CDR3aa: CASSPPTSGVVEQYF
abundance: -; j_gene: TRBJ1-2; d_gene: -; v_gene: TRBV6-1; CDR3nt: TGTGCCAGCAGTGAAATGGGGCAACAGATCTATGGCTACACCTTC; CDR3aa: CASSEMGQQIYGYTF
abundance: -; j_gene: TRBJ2-3; d_gene: TRBD2; v_gene: TRBV28; CDR3nt: TGTGCCAGCACCCCTTGGGAGCGGGGGGGCCGGGGGGGGGATACGCAGTATTTT; CDR3aa: CASTPWERGGRGGDTQYF
abundance: -; j_gene: TRBJ2-7; d_gene: -; v_gene: TRBV7-2; CDR3nt: TGTGCCAGCAGCTTTCACCTCGGTACCTACGAGCAGTACTTC; CDR3aa: CASSFHLGTYEQYF
abundance: -; j_gene: TRBJ1-5; d_gene: -; v_gene: TRBV4-1; CDR3nt: TGCGCCAGCAGCCAACCCTTTAATCAGCCCCAGCATTTT; CDR3aa: CASSQPFNQPQHF
abundance: -; j_gene: TRBJ2-7; d_gene: TRBD1; v_gene: TRBV7-3; CDR3nt: TGTGCCAGCAGCGGTTTTTCACAGGGACAGACCGACTACGAGCAGTACTTC; CDR3aa: CASSGFSQGQTDYEQYF
abundance: -; j_gene: TRBJ2-2; d_gene: TRBD1; v_gene: TRBV5-4; CDR3nt: TGTGCCAGCAGCAGGGGACAGGGTTTCCCCGGGGAGCTGTTTTTT; CDR3aa: CASSRGQGFPGELFF
abundance: -; j_gene: TRBJ1-6; d_gene: -; v_gene: TRBV30; CDR3nt: TGTGCCTGGAGTCGGGACATCTATAATTCACCCCTCCACTTT; CDR3aa: CAWSRDIYNSPLHF
abundance: -; j_gene: TRBJ1-5; d_gene: -; v_gene: TRBV19; CDR3nt: TGTGCCAGTAGTACAGCGGGGAGGAGCAATCAGCCCCAGCATTTT; CDR3aa: CASSTAGRSNQPQHF
abundance: -; j_gene: TRBJ2-7; d_gene: TRBD2; v_gene: TRBV7-9; CDR3nt: TGTTCCAGCGGAGGCGGGAGCTACGAGCAGTACTTC; CDR3aa: CSSGGGSYEQYF
abundance: -; j_gene: TRBJ2-7; d_gene: TRBD2; v_gene: TRBV2; CDR3nt: TGTGCCAGCACCTCGGGGGGGCTGAACGAGCAGTACTTC; CDR3aa: CASTSGGLNEQYF